These T cell receptor beta chains were read from a single sample in a study of blood T cells in healthy people across ages. One entry per CDR3 protein, called by TCRdb with MiXCR from the 5' RACE reads. Among about 810,000 distinct CDR3 sequences listed, 36% were seen once. The sequenced sample was blood. These receptors originate from a man aged 18-30 years in good health. Each CDR3 is given with its conserved first and last residue.

v_call cdr3_aa
TRBV5-1 CASSLEAEPNTEAFF
TRBV30 CARGGSGGFRDTQYF
TRBV12-3/TRBV12-4 CATRGGNYEQYF
TRBV21-1 CASSPRQGLTDTQYF
TRBV2 CASSEALNEQFF
TRBV7-2 CASRVARMNTEAFF
TRBV29-1 CSVAGTSSRSTDTQYF
TRBV19 CASRDRGADQPQHF
TRBV28 CASSPLSRLAGSTDTQYF
TRBV28 CASSPGTGYSRETQYF
TRBV12-3/TRBV12-4 CASRPAGVGTEAFF
TRBV7-2 CASSYTGKPYNSPLHF
TRBV20-1 CSARDEGGALYNEQFF
TRBV6-2/TRBV6-3 CASRPMTGGTDTQYF
TRBV4-1 CASSPRDKAYNEQFF
TRBV6-5 CASSHRASWNEQFF
TRBV6-5 CASSYSDGDRDEQYF
TRBV4-2 CASSHLGQGPDTQYF
TRBV5-1 CASRKDYEQYF
TRBV12-3/TRBV12-4 CASNPAGGEHEQFF
TRBV6-2/TRBV6-3 CASSTRTSGRAFF
TRBV12-3/TRBV12-4 CASRTGAANIQYF
TRBV5-1 CASSLDQGYYEQYF
TRBV3-1 CASSQDLDYEQYF
TRBV6-5 CASSYPGSRQETQYF
TRBV6-6 CASSSGQVTDTQYF
TRBV9 CASSVDLGGAYNEQFF
TRBV20-1 CSAPAGGPGGVQFF
TRBV4-3 CASSQDSLGGDPTGELFF
TRBV20-1 CSAGTYSNQPQHF
TRBV20-1 CSARTKARQERFF
TRBV7-2 CASSEGDGAVYGYTF
TRBV7-9 CASGNVDQPQHF
TRBV20-1 CSAKWAWRGEQYF
TRBV20-1 CSARPPSGTGDGYTF
TRBV7-2 CASASPLRGHTF
TRBV19 CASSMWGHEQFF
TRBV6-2/TRBV6-3 CASSRPSDNFEQYF
TRBV5-6 CASSRGDHGYEQYF
TRBV18 CASSPEVGAPDSGANVLTF
TRBV6-1 CASISSYQGITYF
TRBV2 CASTYFKTGASDSPLHF
TRBV12-3/TRBV12-4 CASSLEMGANTEAFF
TRBV21-1 CASSNEGRETQYF
TRBV20-1 CSASPMTDPNTGELFF
TRBV5-1 CASSLASVRPGRINQPQHF
TRBV6-2/TRBV6-3 CASSYSRVGYGYTF
TRBV4-1 CASSQEGRGIQETQYF
TRBV18 CASSPLASGYNEQFF
TRBV20-1 CSAPGRAGTEAFF
TRBV7-2 CASSLDTRSSYNEQFF
TRBV2 CASRVTGATEPQHF
TRBV11-2 CASSPSGRLAETQYF